This section outlines one T cell receptor (beta chain) sequence together with its context. Its antigen is not known. Researchers ran the assay at a deep level. Profiled with immunoSEQ multiplex PCR; TCRdb holds only in-frame clones, not every one. The sample lists some 2.1 million clones, roughly 96% occurring once. These data are taken from a study of shared clonotypes between healthy human individuals. V lost 0 bases and J 0 bases, leaving 4 bases between the germline ends. This CDR3 is built from 15 residues. Germline CDR1 reads SGHTS; CDR2 reads YDEGEE. Regarding the study as a whole: Non-shared clonotypes showed lower generation probabilities than clonotypes common to all four donors. Rarefaction demonstrated incomplete sorted-subset sequencing despite large depth.

The sample was naive CD4+ T cells sorted from blood. The subset is: CD45RA+ positively selected. This TCR came from a man younger than 35 in good health. V gene TRBV5-8 combines with J gene TRBJ1-6; D is uncertain. The CDR3, as DNA: TGTGCCAGCAGCTTGGATAGCTCCTATAATTCACCCCTCCACTTT. It yields the protein CASSLDSSYNSPLHF.